One and the same sample provided the 5 T cell receptor beta chains below, sequenced in a study of response to subunit inactivated influenza vaccine. Via MiXCR, TCRdb re-called the RT-PCR reads, giving one row per CDR3 protein. The sample has around 600,000 distinct CDR3 sequences, about 11% seen once. The sample was also linked to a second study, of T cells expressing NK-cell markers. That report adds: What made the TCR beta cDNA was 5'RACE template switching with UMIs.

The specimen comprised PBMCs from blood, sampled on the day of vaccination. The receptors here all came from a man aged 50-59 years who received an inactivated influenza vaccine.

On this clonotype itself: At one end, the junction sequence differs from germline, possibly due to a read error. The chain carries TRBV18 and TRBJ1-3; the D is unclear. Germline V gene sequence: CDR1 KGHSH, CDR2 LQKENI. The CDR3 runs 18 residues. This CDR3 reads CASSPLVDVEISGNIIYF. The CDR3 coding sequence is TGTGCCAGCTCACCACTTGTCGACGTGGAAATCTCTGGAAACATCATATATTTT.

This clonotype was observed a handful of times. The chain couples TRBV2 to TRBJ2-1; 8 bases agree with TRBD2. With 3 bases clipped from V and 5 bases from J, the junction kept 12 bases outside the gene matches. The germline CDR1 and CDR2 sequences are SNHLY and FYNNEI. This CDR3 spans 17 amino acids. The chain's CDR3 is CASSDGQGTRNDNEQFF. The CDR3 DNA follows: TGTGCCAGCAGTGATGGCCAAGGGACTAGAAACGACAATGAGCAGTTCTTC.

This chain uses TRBV5-5 with TRBJ2-3; D is ambiguous. The CDR3 totals 17 residues. The ends were cut back, 3 bases at V and 0 bases at J, with 17 bases in the middle. Germline CDR1 and CDR2: SGHKS and YYEKEE (reference sequence). The CDR3 loop reads CASSSTRPSPSTDTQYF. CDR3 DNA sequence: TGTGCCAGCAGCTCCACACGGCCATCCCCCAGCACAGATACGCAGTATTTT. The full variable domain, with the rest looked up from reference TRBV5-5 and TRBJ2-3, is DAGVTQSPTHLIKTRGQQVTLRCSPISGHKSVSWYQQVLGQGPQFIFQYYEKEERGRGNFPDRFSARQFPNYSSELNVNALLLGDSALYLCASSSTRPSPSTDTQYFGPGTRLTVL.

The V and J genes are TRBV5-1 and TRBJ2-1; 7 positions agree with TRBD1. With V trimmed by 4 bases and J by 1 base, 5 bases remained unmatched. Per the germline V gene, CDR1 is SGHRS and CDR2 is YFSETQ. The CDR3 length is 15 residues. CDR3 nucleotides: TGCGCCAGCAGCATCGACAGGGTTTCCTACAATGAGCAGTTCTTC. Translating gives CASSIDRVSYNEQFF.

In its sample, this clonotype was seen a few times. This rearrangement joins TRBV20-1 to TRBJ2-1; D uncertain. V was pared by 5 bases and J by 8 bases, with 19 bases between. The germline gives CDR1 DFQATT, CDR2 SNEGSKA (reference sequence). This CDR3 region has 14 residues. CDR3 in amino acids: CSARRPPRIDEQFF. The DNA for the CDR3 is TGCAGTGCTCGCCGCCCCCCTAGAATCGATGAGCAGTTCTTC.